This TCR beta chain came from a study of blood T cell repertoires in COVID-19. Germline loops: CDR1 SGHNT, CDR2 YYREEE (reference sequence). The CDR3 has 13 residues. V dropped 5 bases and J dropped 3; count of bases not matched to a gene: 2. The protocol was immunoSEQ multiplex PCR, while the TCRdb copy is restricted to in-frame clones and leaves out a portion. The top ten hold over 9% of the sample, which has some 250,000 clones, roughly 86% seen once. The TCR sequence derives from an elderly man with acute or convalescent COVID-19. The V call is TRBV5-4, the J call TRBJ2-5; 9 bases fit TRBD1. The specimen sequenced was peripheral blood. CDR3 DNA sequence: TGTGCCAGCAGGAGGGACAGGGAAGAGACCCAGTACTTC. Amino acids: CASRRDREETQYF.